A few counts support the clone carrying this T cell receptor (beta chain). Method: immunoSEQ multiplex PCR; TCRdb's copy keeps in-frame clones and lacks some. The table has 100,000 to 150,000 clones, approximately 89% seen once. This sample is part of a study of T cell responses to AZD1222 COVID-19 vaccine. Second-dose intervals near 4 or 12 weeks were combined. CDR1 SGHRS and CDR2 YFSETQ come from the germline V gene. This CDR3 has 14 amino acids. V was trimmed by 0 bases and J by 2 bases, leaving 9 bases between them. Sequences were derived from peripheral blood, sampled 28 days after the second AZD1222 dose. The gene calls are TRBV5-1 and TRBJ2-7, with D uncertain. This receptor was identified in an adult who received the AZD1222 COVID-19 vaccine. CDR3 protein: CASSLDFYPYEQYF. CDR3 nucleotides: TGCGCCAGCAGCTTGGATTTCTACCCCTACGAGCAGTACTTC. Drawing the rest from reference TRBV5-1 and TRBJ2-7, the complete variable domain is KAGVTQTPRYLIKTRGQQVTLSCSPISGHRSVSWYQQTPGQGLQFLFEYFSETQRNKGNFPGRFSGRQFSNSRSEMNVSTLELGDSALYLCASSLDFYPYEQYFGPGTRLTVT.